Here is one T cell receptor beta chain with its context. The sample is drawn from a study of cytomegalovirus exposure and HLA in healthy donors. Primers for the PCR totalled 60 Vbeta and 13 Jbeta. TCRdb's copy holds only in-frame clones and misses some; the assay was immunoSEQ multiplex PCR. The sample has fewer than 150,000 clones, roughly three quarters seen once. CDR1 is LNHDA, CDR2 SQIVND, per germline (reference sequence). CDR3 length: 17 amino acids. The germline V and J ends were trimmed by 2 bases and 0 bases, with 14 bases remaining between them. This chain connects TRBV19 to TRBJ2-4, with D maybe TRBD2 (5 bases). Sequencing was done on a sample of PBMCs. The sequence derives from a man between 18 and 29 years old in good health and CMV-seronegative. The CDR3 loop reads CASSIQFLEGAKNIQYF. Here the CDR3 DNA reads TGTGCCAGTAGTATACAGTTTCTCGAGGGAGCCAAAAACATTCAGTACTTC.